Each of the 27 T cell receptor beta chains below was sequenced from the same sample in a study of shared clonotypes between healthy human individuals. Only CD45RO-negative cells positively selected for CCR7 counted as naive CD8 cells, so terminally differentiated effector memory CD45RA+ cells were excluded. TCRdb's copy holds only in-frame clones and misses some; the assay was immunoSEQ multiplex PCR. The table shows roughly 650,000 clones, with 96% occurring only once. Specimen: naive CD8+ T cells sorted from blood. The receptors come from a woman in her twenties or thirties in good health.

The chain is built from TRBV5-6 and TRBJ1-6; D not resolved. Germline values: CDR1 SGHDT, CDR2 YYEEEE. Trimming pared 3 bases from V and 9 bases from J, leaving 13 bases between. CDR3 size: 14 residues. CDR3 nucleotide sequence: TGTGCCAGCAGCTCCGAAGGGCGAGTTTCACCCCTCCACTTT. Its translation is CASSSEGRVSPLHF.

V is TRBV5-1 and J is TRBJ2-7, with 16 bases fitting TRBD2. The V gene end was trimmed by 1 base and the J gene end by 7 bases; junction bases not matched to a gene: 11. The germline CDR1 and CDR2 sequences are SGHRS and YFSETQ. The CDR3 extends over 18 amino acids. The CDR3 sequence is CASSLTGTSGRAVEEQYF. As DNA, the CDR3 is TGCGCCAGCAGCTTGACCGGGACTAGCGGGAGGGCGGTGGAAGAGCAGTACTTC.

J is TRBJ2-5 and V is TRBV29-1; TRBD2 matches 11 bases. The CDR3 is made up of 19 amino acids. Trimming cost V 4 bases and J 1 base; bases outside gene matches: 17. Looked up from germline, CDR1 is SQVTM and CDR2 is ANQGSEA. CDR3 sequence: CSVGYKTSGTAPFQETQYF. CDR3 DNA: TGCAGCGTTGGATACAAGACTAGCGGGACTGCACCGTTCCAAGAGACCCAGTACTTC.

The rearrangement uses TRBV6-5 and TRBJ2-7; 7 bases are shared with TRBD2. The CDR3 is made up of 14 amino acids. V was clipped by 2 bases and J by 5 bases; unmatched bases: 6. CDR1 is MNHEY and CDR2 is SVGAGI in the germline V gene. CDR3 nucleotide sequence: TGTGCCAGCAGTTACGGTTACGGGGGGAACGAGCAGTACTTC. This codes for CASSYGYGGNEQYF.

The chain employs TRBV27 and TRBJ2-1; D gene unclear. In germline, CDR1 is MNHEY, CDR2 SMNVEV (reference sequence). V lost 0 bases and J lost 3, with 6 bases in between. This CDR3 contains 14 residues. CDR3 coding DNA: TGTGCCAGCAGTTTATCGACGAGCTACAATGAGCAGTTCTTC. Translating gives CASSLSTSYNEQFF.

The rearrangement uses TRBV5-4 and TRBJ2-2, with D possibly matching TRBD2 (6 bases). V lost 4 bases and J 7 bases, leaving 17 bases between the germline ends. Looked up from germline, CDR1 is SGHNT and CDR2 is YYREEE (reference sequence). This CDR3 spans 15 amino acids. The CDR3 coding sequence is TGTGCCAGCAGCGTGGGACTTTTCCAGGGCGGGGAGCTGTTTTTT. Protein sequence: CASSVGLFQGGELFF.

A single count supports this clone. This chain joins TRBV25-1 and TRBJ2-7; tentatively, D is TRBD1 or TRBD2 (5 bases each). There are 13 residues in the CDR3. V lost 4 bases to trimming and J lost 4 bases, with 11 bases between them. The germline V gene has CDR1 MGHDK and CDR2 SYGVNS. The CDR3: CASSGDVSYEQYF. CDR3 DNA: TGTGCCAGCAGTGGGGACGTTTCATACGAGCAGTACTTC.

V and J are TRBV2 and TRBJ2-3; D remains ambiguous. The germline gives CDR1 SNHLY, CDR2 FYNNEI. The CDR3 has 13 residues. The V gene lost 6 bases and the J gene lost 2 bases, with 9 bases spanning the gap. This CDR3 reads CASSDTDTDTQYF. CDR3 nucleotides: TGTGCCAGCAGCGACACGGACACAGATACGCAGTATTTT.

The CDR3, as DNA: TGTGCCAGCAGTTCACTACCTCCGGGGTTTCAGGGTGGTATGGAGACCCAGTACTTC. Protein product: CASSSLPPGFQGGMETQYF. The rearrangement links TRBV27 to TRBJ2-5; D could derive from TRBD1 or TRBD2 (5 bases each). The germline V gene encodes CDR1 MNHEY and CDR2 SMNVEV (reference sequence). The V gene lost 4 bases and the J gene lost 5 bases, with 29 bases spanning the gap. The CDR3 sequence is 19 residues long.

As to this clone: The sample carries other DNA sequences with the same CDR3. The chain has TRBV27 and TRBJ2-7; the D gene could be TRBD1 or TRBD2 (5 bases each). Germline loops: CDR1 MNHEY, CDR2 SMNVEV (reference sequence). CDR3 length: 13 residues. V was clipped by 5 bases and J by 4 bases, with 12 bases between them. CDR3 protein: CASSPGRLYEQYF. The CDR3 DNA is TGTGCCAGCAGTCCGGGACGTCTATACGAGCAGTACTTC.

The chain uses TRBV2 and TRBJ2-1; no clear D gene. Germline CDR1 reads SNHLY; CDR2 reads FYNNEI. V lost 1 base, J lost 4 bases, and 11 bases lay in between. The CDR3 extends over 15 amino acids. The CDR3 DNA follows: TGTGCCAGCAGTGAAGGGTTCAGTCTGTACAATGAGCAGTTCTTC. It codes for CASSEGFSLYNEQFF.

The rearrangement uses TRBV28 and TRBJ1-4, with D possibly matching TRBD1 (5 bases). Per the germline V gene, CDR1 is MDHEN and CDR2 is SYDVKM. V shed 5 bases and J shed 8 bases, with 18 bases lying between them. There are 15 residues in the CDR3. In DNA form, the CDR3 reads TGTGCCAGCAGTCCGATTTGGGGGTTCGAAGAAAAACTGTTTTTT. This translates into CASSPIWGFEEKLFF.

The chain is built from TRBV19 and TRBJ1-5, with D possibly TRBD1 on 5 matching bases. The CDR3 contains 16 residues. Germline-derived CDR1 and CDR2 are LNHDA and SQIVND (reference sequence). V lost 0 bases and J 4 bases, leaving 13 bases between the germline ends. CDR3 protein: CASSIESGRRNQPQHF. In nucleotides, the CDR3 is TGTGCCAGTAGTATAGAGTCGGGGCGGCGAAATCAGCCCCAGCATTTT. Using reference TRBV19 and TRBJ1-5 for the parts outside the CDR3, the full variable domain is DGGITQSPKYLFRKEGQNVTLSCEQNLNHDAMYWYRQDPGQGLRLIYYSQIVNDFQKGDIAEGYSVSREKKESFPLTVTSAQKNPTAFYLCASSIESGRRNQPQHFGDGTRLSIL.

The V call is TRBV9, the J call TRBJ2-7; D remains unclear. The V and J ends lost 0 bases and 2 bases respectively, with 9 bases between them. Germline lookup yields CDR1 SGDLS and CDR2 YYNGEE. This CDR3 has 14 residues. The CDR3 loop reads CASSVDGRTYEQYF. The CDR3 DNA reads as TGTGCCAGCAGCGTAGACGGGCGGACCTACGAGCAGTACTTC.

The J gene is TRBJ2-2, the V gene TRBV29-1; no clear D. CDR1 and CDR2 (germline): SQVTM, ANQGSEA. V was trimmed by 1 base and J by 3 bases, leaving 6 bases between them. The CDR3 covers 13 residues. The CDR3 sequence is CSVEGGDTGELFF. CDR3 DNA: TGCAGCGTTGAAGGTGGGGACACCGGGGAGCTGTTTTTT.

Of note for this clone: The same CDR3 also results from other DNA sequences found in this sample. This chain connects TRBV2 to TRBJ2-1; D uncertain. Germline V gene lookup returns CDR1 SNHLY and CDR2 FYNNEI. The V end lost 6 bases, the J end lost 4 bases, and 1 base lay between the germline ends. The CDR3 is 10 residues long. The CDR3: CASRYNEQFF. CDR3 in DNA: TGTGCCAGCAGGTACAATGAGCAGTTCTTC. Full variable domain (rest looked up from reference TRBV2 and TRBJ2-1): EPEVTQTPSHQVTQMGQEVILRCVPISNHLYFYWYRQILGQKVEFLVSFYNNEISEKSEIFDDQFSVERPDGSNFTLKIRSTKLEDSAMYFCASRYNEQFFGPGTRLTVL.

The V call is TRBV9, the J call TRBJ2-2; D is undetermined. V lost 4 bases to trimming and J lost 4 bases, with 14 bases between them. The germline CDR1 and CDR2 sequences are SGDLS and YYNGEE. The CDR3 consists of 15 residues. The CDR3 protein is CASSTQSGPTGELFF. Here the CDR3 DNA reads TGTGCCAGCAGCACCCAGTCCGGACCCACCGGGGAGCTGTTTTTT.

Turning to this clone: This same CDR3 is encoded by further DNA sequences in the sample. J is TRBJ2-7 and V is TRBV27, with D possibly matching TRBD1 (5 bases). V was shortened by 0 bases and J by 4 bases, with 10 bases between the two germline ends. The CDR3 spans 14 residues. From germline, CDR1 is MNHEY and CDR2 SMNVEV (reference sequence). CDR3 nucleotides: TGTGCCAGCAGTTTATCGGGGCAGAGTTACGAGCAGTACTTC. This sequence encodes CASSLSGQSYEQYF.

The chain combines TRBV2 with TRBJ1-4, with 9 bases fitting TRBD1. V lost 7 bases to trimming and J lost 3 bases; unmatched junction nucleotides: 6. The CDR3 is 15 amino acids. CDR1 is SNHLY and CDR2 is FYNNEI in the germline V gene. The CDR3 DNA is TGTGCCAGCACCCTCGGGACAGGGTCTAATGAAAAACTGTTTTTT. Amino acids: CASTLGTGSNEKLFF.

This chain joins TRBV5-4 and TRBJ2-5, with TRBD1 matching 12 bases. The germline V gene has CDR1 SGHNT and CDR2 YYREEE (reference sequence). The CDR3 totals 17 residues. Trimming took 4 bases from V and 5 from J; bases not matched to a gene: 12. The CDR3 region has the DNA TGTGCCAGCAGCCACAACGGGGATGGGACAGGGGGCGAGACCCAGTACTTC. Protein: CASSHNGDGTGGETQYF.

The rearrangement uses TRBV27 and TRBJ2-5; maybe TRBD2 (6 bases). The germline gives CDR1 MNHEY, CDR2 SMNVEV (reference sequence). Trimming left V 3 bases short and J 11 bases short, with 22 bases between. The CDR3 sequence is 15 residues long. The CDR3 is CASSFNSLAGREQYF. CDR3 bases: TGTGCCAGCAGTTTCAATAGCCTGGCGGGAAGGGAGCAGTACTTC.

The CDR3 sequence: CASSYTGGNEQFF. The CDR3, as DNA: TGTGCCAGCAGCTACACAGGGGGCAATGAGCAGTTCTTC. The chain is built from TRBV7-8 and TRBJ2-1; 8 nucleotides agree with TRBD1. CDR1 is SGHVS and CDR2 is FQNEAQ in the germline V gene. The CDR3 has 13 residues. V gave up 4 bases and J gave up 6 bases; unmatched junction bases: 2.

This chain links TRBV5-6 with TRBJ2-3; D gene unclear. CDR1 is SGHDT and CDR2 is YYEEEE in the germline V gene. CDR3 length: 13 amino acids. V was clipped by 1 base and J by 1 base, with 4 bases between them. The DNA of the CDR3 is TGTGCCAGCAGCTTGAAAGGCACAGATACGCAGTATTTT. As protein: CASSLKGTDTQYF.

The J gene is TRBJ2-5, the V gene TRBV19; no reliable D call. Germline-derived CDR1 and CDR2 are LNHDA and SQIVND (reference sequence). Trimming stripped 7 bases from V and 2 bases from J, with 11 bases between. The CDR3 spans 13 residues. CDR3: CASIREFQETQYF. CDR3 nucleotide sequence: TGTGCCAGTATTAGAGAATTTCAAGAGACCCAGTACTTC.

For the CDR3, the DNA is TGTGCCAGCAGTTACGGGCTAGCGGGAGGATACAATGAGCAGTTCTTC. Protein product: CASSYGLAGGYNEQFF. The V and J genes are TRBV6-5 and TRBJ2-1; 11 nucleotides agree with TRBD2. J was trimmed by 4 bases and V by 2 bases; bases with no gene match: 4. The V gene's germline CDR1 is MNHEY and CDR2 SVGAGI. The CDR3 contains 16 residues.

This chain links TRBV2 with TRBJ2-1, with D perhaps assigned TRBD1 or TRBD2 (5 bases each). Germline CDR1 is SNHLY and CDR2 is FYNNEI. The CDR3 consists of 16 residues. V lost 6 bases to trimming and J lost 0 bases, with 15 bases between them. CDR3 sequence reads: CASRGPSGGSYNEQFF. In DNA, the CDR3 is TGTGCCAGCAGGGGACCGAGCGGAGGCTCCTACAATGAGCAGTTCTTC.

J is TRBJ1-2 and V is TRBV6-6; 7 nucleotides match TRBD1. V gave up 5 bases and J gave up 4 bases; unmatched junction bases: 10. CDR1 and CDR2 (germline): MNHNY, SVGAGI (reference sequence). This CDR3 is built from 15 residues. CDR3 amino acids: CASSLLTGTVYGYTF. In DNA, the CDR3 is TGTGCCAGCAGTCTCCTCACCGGGACAGTCTATGGCTACACCTTC.